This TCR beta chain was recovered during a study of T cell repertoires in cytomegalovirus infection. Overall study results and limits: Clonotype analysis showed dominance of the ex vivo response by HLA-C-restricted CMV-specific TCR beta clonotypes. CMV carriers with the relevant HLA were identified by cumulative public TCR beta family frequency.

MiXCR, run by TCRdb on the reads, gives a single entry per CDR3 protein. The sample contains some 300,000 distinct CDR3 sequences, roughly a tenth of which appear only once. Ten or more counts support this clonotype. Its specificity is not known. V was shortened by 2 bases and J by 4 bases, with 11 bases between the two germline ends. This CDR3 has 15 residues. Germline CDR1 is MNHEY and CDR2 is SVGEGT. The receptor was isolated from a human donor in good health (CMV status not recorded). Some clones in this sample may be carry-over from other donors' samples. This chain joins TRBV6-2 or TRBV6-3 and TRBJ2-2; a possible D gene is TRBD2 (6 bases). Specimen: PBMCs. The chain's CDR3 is CASSYGGMTTGELFF. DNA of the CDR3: TGTGCCAGCAGTTACGGGGGGATGACCACCGGGGAGCTGTTTTTT.